Listed below are T cell receptor beta chains from one sample, sequenced in a study of blood T cells in healthy people across ages. TCRdb reanalysed the 5' RACE reads using MiXCR and keeps one entry per CDR3 protein. This sample has some 1,800,000 distinct CDR3 sequences; about 39% occur once, and the top ten carry 20% to 25%. The sample was blood. These receptors all stem from a human donor in good health. CDR3s include the opening cysteine and the closing phenylalanine or tryptophan. The D gene is left open where the match is weak. Clone size is not always given. Where it is, it says once, few, many or a class for expanded clones.

>NA|NA|TRBV25-1|16|TRBJ1-1
CASSDMRTAVNTEAFF
TGTGCCAGCAGTGATATGAGGACGGCGGTGAACACTGAAGCTTTCTTT
>NA|NA|TRBV20-1|15|TRBJ2-1
CSARDGGAQDNEQFF
TGCAGTGCTAGAGATGGGGGGGCCCAGGACAATGAGCAGTTCTTC
>few|TRBD1|TRBV5-5|16|TRBJ1-2
CASSPYLDRGRNGYTF
TGTGCCAGCAGCCCATATCTCGACAGGGGGCGAAATGGCTACACCTTC
>NA|NA|TRBV5-1|15|TRBJ1-5
CASSMDGFNDQPQHF
TGCGCCAGCAGCATGGACGGCTTCAACGATCAGCCCCAGCATTTT
>many|NA|TRBV29-1|13|TRBJ2-6
CSAGDSGANVLTF
TGCAGCGCTGGGGACTCTGGGGCCAACGTCCTGACTTTC
>few|TRBD1|TRBV4-3|16|TRBJ1-2
CASSHGLTGEGYGYTF
TGCGCCAGCAGCCATGGACTGACAGGGGAAGGCTATGGCTACACCTTC
>NA|NA|TRBV7-9|15|TRBJ2-1
CAGSLGSNRDNEQFF
TGTGCCGGCAGCTTGGGCTCCAATAGGGACAATGAGCAGTTCTTC
>few|NA|TRBV7-9|12|TRBJ1-2
CASSYDRRGYTF
TGTGCCAGCAGTTATGACAGACGCGGCTACACCTTC
>NA|NA|TRBV3-1|17|TRBJ1-2
CASSQGSRIGVTYGYTF
TGTGCCAGCAGCCAAGGCAGCAGGATTGGAGTGACGTATGGCTACACCTTC
>NA|NA|TRBV5-1|15|TRBJ2-5
CASKDGYLAQETQYF
TGCGCCAGCAAGGATGGATACCTAGCCCAAGAGACCCAGTACTTC
>NA|NA|TRBV7-9|17|TRBJ1-4
CASRPDTGRTAYEKLFF
TGTGCCAGCCGACCCGACACAGGGCGGACGGCGTATGAAAAACTGTTTTTT
>NA|NA|TRBV4-1|15|TRBJ1-2
CASSLGGIASYGYTF
TGCGCCAGCAGCCTAGGTGGGATAGCAAGCTATGGCTACACCTTC
>NA|TRBD2|TRBV20-1|14|TRBJ2-1
CSARASAGGNEQFF
TGCAGTGCTAGAGCCTCAGCGGGGGGCAATGAGCAGTTCTTC
>many|NA|TRBV12-3/TRBV12-4|15|TRBJ2-3
CASSPPLGGTDTQYF
TGTGCCAGCAGCCCCCCTTTGGGGGGCACAGATACGCAGTATTTT
>NA|NA|TRBV7-2|15|TRBJ2-3
CASSTSGFDTDTQYF
TGTGCCAGCAGCACCTCCGGGTTCGACACAGATACGCAGTATTTT
>NA|NA|TRBV7-9|13|TRBJ2-7
CASRVDYSYEQYF
TGTGCCAGCAGGGTAGATTACTCCTACGAGCAGTACTTC
>NA|NA|TRBV20-1|13|TRBJ1-1
CSAGTGGAPEAFF
TGCAGTGCCGGGACGGGCGGAGCCCCTGAAGCTTTCTTT
>NA|NA|TRBV5-1|15|TRBJ2-5
CASSSAIDLQETQYF
TGCGCCAGCAGCTCCGCCATTGACCTCCAGGAGACCCAGTACTTC
>NA|TRBD1|TRBV29-1|12|TRBJ2-3
CSVGDRDGTQYF
TGCAGCGTTGGAGACAGGGATGGTACGCAGTATTTT
>few|NA|TRBV12-3/TRBV12-4|12|TRBJ2-3
CASRGAGDTQYF
TGTGCCAGCAGGGGGGCAGGAGATACGCAGTATTTT
>NA|NA|TRBV20-1|15|TRBJ2-7
CSARYLGVPYNEQYF
TGCAGTGCTAGATACCTAGGGGTTCCCTACAATGAGCAGTACTTC
>NA|NA|TRBV29-1|13|TRBJ2-5
CSVGSQGQETQYF
TGCAGCGTTGGGTCACAGGGACAAGAGACCCAGTACTTC
>NA|NA|TRBV6-2/TRBV6-3|13|TRBJ1-2
CASSPGTFNGYTF
TGTGCCAGCAGTCCCGGGACATTCAATGGCTACACCTTC
>few|NA|TRBV5-4|13|TRBJ1-2
CASSADIYYGYTF
TGTGCCAGCAGCGCGGACATATACTATGGCTACACCTTC
>many|TRBD2|TRBV4-3|17|TRBJ2-1
CASSQTSGGRPYNEQFF
TGCGCCAGCAGCCAGACTAGCGGGGGGCGTCCCTACAATGAGCAGTTCTTC
>few|NA|TRBV29-1|12|TRBJ2-2
CSVGQTTGELFF
TGCAGCGTTGGCCAAACCACCGGGGAGCTGTTTTTT
>few|NA|TRBV7-9|16|TRBJ2-6
CASSKHRDSGANVLTF
TGTGCCAGCAGCAAGCACAGGGACTCTGGGGCCAACGTCCTGACTTTC
>NA|NA|TRBV12-3/TRBV12-4|17|TRBJ1-6
CASSSLVLGSYNSPLHF
TGTGCCAGCAGTTCCCTGGTCCTGGGATCCTATAATTCACCCCTCCACTTT
>few|NA|TRBV5-1|16|TRBJ2-2
CASSFQGGASTGELFF
TGCGCCAGCAGCTTTCAGGGGGGGGCGTCGACCGGGGAGCTGTTTTTT
>NA|TRBD2|TRBV5-5|16|TRBJ2-7
CASGSAMGLAGYEQYF
TGTGCCAGCGGATCAGCTATGGGACTAGCGGGTTACGAGCAGTACTTC
>once|NA|TRBV19|15|TRBJ2-7
CASSRGGTPSYEQYF
TGTGCCAGTAGCCGGGGTGGGACTCCCTCCTACGAGCAGTACTTC
>few|NA|TRBV12-3/TRBV12-4|13|TRBJ1-6
CASSTQRTSPLHF
TGTGCCAGCAGTACCCAGAGGACTTCACCCCTCCACTTT
>NA|NA|TRBV20-1|12|TRBJ2-5
CSARKTGETQYF
TGCAGTGCTAGAAAGACGGGAGAGACCCAGTACTTC
>NA|TRBD2|TRBV10-3|15|TRBJ2-3
CATRTSGDGTDTQYF
TGTGCCACCAGGACTAGCGGGGACGGCACAGATACGCAGTATTTT
>few|NA|TRBV9|14|TRBJ1-5
CASSVAEGFGPQHF
TGTGCCAGCAGCGTAGCTGAGGGATTCGGTCCCCAGCATTTT
>NA|NA|TRBV29-1|15|TRBJ2-1
CSTSPGQSSYNEQFF
TGCAGCACCTCCCCGGGGCAGAGCTCCTACAATGAGCAGTTCTTC
>NA|TRBD2|TRBV20-1|15|TRBJ2-1
CSAVGLAGGRNEQFF
TGCAGTGCTGTAGGACTAGCGGGGGGGCGGAATGAGCAGTTCTTC
>few|NA|TRBV11-3|14|TRBJ1-1
CASSLAPGYTEAFF
TGTGCCAGCAGCTTAGCCCCTGGATACACTGAAGCTTTCTTT